The next 26 T cell receptor beta chains were all read from a single sample in a study of blood T cell repertoires in COVID-19. Generated by immunoSEQ multiplex PCR, the TCRdb table keeps only in-frame clones and is missing some. The sample lists roughly 140,000 clones, more than 65% occurring once. Sequencing was performed on peripheral blood. These receptors originate from a woman in her forties or fifties with acute or convalescent COVID-19.

This chain links TRBV25-1 with TRBJ1-2, with TRBD1 matching over 7 bases. The CDR3 loop spans 14 amino acids. Germline V CDR1 and CDR2: MGHDK, SYGVNS. The V and J ends lost 2 bases and 8 bases, in that order; junction bases with no gene match: 8. The CDR3 loop reads CASSETEGARGYTF. CDR3 DNA sequence: TGTGCCAGCAGTGAAACCGAGGGGGCGCGGGGCTACACCTTC.

The chain joins TRBV3-1 (or the pseudogene TRBV3-2) to TRBJ2-3; 8 nucleotides line up with TRBD2. The J segment lost 2 bases and the V segment lost 0 bases, leaving 10 bases of the junction unmatched. The CDR3 extends over 18 amino acids. The germline gives CDR1 LGHDT, CDR2 YNNKEL (reference sequence). CDR3: CASSQDPAGAIVTDTQYF. CDR3 nucleotide sequence: TGTGCCAGCAGCCAAGATCCAGCGGGGGCCATAGTCACAGATACGCAGTATTTT.

This chain connects TRBV10-3 to TRBJ1-6; D is unresolved. Germline values: CDR1 ENHRY, CDR2 SYGVKD. The CDR3 loop spans 17 amino acids. Between the trimmed V and J ends, which lost 4 bases and 0 bases, there was a span of 13 bases. The CDR3 spells CAISVMAESSYNSPLHF. CDR3 DNA sequence: TGTGCCATCAGTGTTATGGCTGAAAGCTCCTATAATTCACCCCTCCACTTT.

V gene TRBV30 combines with J gene TRBJ1-5; 7 bases map to TRBD1. The V segment lost 3 bases and the J segment 5 bases; nucleotides outside the gene matches: 7. The length of the CDR3 is 14 residues. Germline CDR1 and CDR2: GTSNPN and SVGIG (reference sequence). The CDR3 DNA sequence: TGTGCCTGGAGCGGGGACAGCCCTTATCAGCCCCAGCATTTT. It encodes CAWSGDSPYQPQHF. Filled out from reference TRBV30 and TRBJ1-5, the complete variable domain reads SQTIHQWPATLVQPVGSPLSLECTVEGTSNPNLYWYRQAAGRGLQLLFYSVGIGQISSEVPQNLSASRPQDRQFILSSKKLLLSDSGFYLCAWSGDSPYQPQHFGDGTRLSIL.

This sequence joins TRBV7-2 and TRBJ1-5, with 10 nucleotides matching TRBD1. V shed 4 bases and J 6 bases; nucleotides not matched to a gene: 9. Germline assignment: CDR1 SGHTA and CDR2 FQGNSA. This CDR3 is 16 amino acids long. The CDR3 spells CASSSMGGQGTQPQHF. Here the CDR3 DNA reads TGTGCCAGCAGCTCCATGGGGGGACAGGGGACTCAGCCCCAGCATTTT. Looking up the rest from reference TRBV7-2 and TRBJ1-5 gives the full variable domain: GAGVSQSPSNKVTEKGKDVELRCDPISGHTALYWYRQSLGQGLEFLIYFQGNSAPDKSGLPSDRFSAERTGGSVSTLTIQRTQQEDSAVYLCASSSMGGQGTQPQHFGDGTRLSIL.

The chain combines TRBV6-5 with TRBJ2-7; D might be TRBD1 (6 bases). V lost 5 bases and J lost 6, with 17 bases in between. This CDR3 region has 14 residues. Germline V gene lookup returns CDR1 MNHEY and CDR2 SVGAGI. The CDR3 DNA reads TGTGCCAGCAGTCCCCAGGACAGAGGCCTCGAGCAGTACTTC. As protein: CASSPQDRGLEQYF.

J is TRBJ1-2 and V is TRBV29-1; D remains unclear. V was pared by 0 bases and J by 4 bases, with 12 bases between. The CDR3 is 14 residues long. Germline V gives CDR1 SQVTM, CDR2 ANQGSEA. The CDR3 loop reads CSVEDLAVGYGYTF. DNA of the CDR3: TGCAGCGTTGAAGATCTGGCGGTAGGCTATGGCTACACCTTC.

The V call is TRBV5-1, the J call TRBJ2-5, with 8 bases matching TRBD1. V lost 4 bases to trimming and J lost 5 bases; unmatched junction nucleotides: 10. CDR3 length: 15 residues. Germline CDR1 SGHRS, CDR2 YFSETQ. CDR3 sequence (DNA): TGCGCCAGCAGCAGAGGACAGGGACTCGTGGAGACCCAGTACTTC. This codes for CASSRGQGLVETQYF.

The rearrangement joins TRBV4-3 to TRBJ1-5, with unresolved D. V lost 0 bases and J 6 bases, leaving 12 bases between the germline ends. Looked up from germline, CDR1 is LGHNA and CDR2 is YSLEER. This CDR3 comprises 15 residues. The CDR3 loop reads CASSQELGRSQPQHF. The CDR3 nucleotides read TGCGCCAGCAGCCAAGAATTGGGTAGGAGTCAGCCCCAGCATTTT.

The chain combines TRBV10-1 with TRBJ2-1; D possibly corresponds to TRBD2 (5 bases). This CDR3 has 13 residues. The V gene lost 2 bases and the J gene lost 3 bases, with 5 bases spanning the gap. In germline, CDR1 is WNHNN, CDR2 SYGVQD (reference sequence). The CDR3 loop is CASSESGYNEQFF. The CDR3 nucleotides read TGCGCCAGCAGTGAGAGCGGCTACAATGAGCAGTTCTTC.

This clone came up once. This rearrangement joins TRBV4-2 to TRBJ2-1, with 10 nucleotides matching TRBD2. The CDR3 is 16 amino acids. Trimming cost V 2 bases and J 5 bases; bases outside gene matches: 6. Germline CDR1 and CDR2: LGHNA and YNFKEQ. CDR3 bases: TGTGCCAGCAGCCAACCTGGGACTAGCGTCGACAATGAGCAGTTCTTC. This translates into CASSQPGTSVDNEQFF.

This chain uses TRBV5-1 with TRBJ2-7, with 9 positions matching TRBD2. Germline loops: CDR1 SGHRS, CDR2 YFSETQ. V was pared by 4 bases and J by 3 bases, with 8 bases of the junction left unmatched. This CDR3 region has 15 residues. CDR3 region: CASSVSGSDLYEQYF. The CDR3 DNA is TGCGCCAGCAGCGTTAGCGGGAGTGATCTCTACGAGCAGTACTTC.

V is TRBV4-3 and J is TRBJ1-3, with unresolved D. This CDR3 has 17 amino acids. Per germline, CDR1 LGHNA and CDR2 YSLEER. V dropped 1 base and J dropped 1 base, with 14 bases sitting between them. The CDR3 reads CASSQARSYQSGNTIYF. DNA for the CDR3: TGCGCCAGCAGCCAAGCGCGGTCCTATCAGTCTGGAAACACCATATATTTT.

J is TRBJ2-7 and V is TRBV4-2, with 14 positions matching TRBD2. V gave up 4 bases and J gave up 5 bases; unmatched junction bases: 4. CDR1 and CDR2 from the germline V gene are LGHNA and YNFKEQ. This CDR3 is 15 amino acids long. The CDR3 nucleotides are TGTGCCAGCAGCCGCGGGACTAGCGGGGGCGACGAGCAGTACTTC. It codes for CASSRGTSGGDEQYF.

This clone was observed a few times. The chain has TRBV3-1 (or the pseudogene TRBV3-2) and TRBJ1-4; tentatively, D is TRBD1 (6 bases). The CDR3 extends over 15 amino acids. V was shortened by 4 bases and J by 8 bases, with 17 bases between the two germline ends. Looked up from germline, CDR1 is LGHDT and CDR2 is YNNKEL (reference sequence). CDR3 residues: CASSRLGAGSEKLFF. CDR3 in DNA: TGTGCCAGCAGCCGCCTGGGGGCAGGCTCAGAAAAACTGTTTTTT.

Only one count was recorded for this clone. The V gene is TRBV18, the J gene TRBJ2-5; 10 bases line up with TRBD1. V shed 6 bases and J 5 bases; nucleotides not matched to a gene: 12. Germline V gene lookup returns CDR1 KGHSH and CDR2 LQKENI. The CDR3 runs 16 residues. The CDR3: CASSPSTGGLGETQYF. CDR3 bases: TGTGCCAGCTCCCCGTCGACAGGGGGCCTTGGGGAGACCCAGTACTTC.

CDR3 bases: TGTGCCAGCAGCTCAGGACAGGGGGGCGAGCAGTACTTC. Its translation is CASSSGQGGEQYF. V and J are TRBV7-7 and TRBJ2-7; 10 bases line up with TRBD1. The ends lost 4 bases at V and 6 bases at J; junction bases unmatched: 3. Per the germline V gene, CDR1 is SSHAT and CDR2 is FNYEAQ (reference sequence). The CDR3 has 13 amino acids. Full variable domain (outside the CDR3, taken from reference TRBV7-7 and TRBJ2-7): GAGVSQSPRYKVTKRGQDVTLRCDPISSHATLYWYQQALGQGPEFLTYFNYEAQPDKSGLPSDRFSAERPEGSISTLTIQRTEQRDSAMYRCASSSGQGGEQYFGPGTRLTVT.

This clone appeared a few times. V usage is TRBV3-1 (or the pseudogene TRBV3-2) and J usage is TRBJ1-1, with 11 positions matching TRBD1. V trimming: 4 bases; J trimming: 11 bases; junction bases outside the gene matches: 9. The germline CDR1 and CDR2 sequences are LGHDT and YNNKEL (reference sequence). This CDR3 has 14 amino acids. The CDR3 DNA sequence: TGTGCCAGCAGCCTTAAGGGACAGGGGGAGAGGGCTTTCTTT. Translation gives CASSLKGQGERAFF.

The V call is TRBV27, the J call TRBJ2-1, with TRBD2 matching over 11 bases. Germline V gene sequence: CDR1 MNHEY, CDR2 SMNVEV (reference sequence). This CDR3 is built from 15 residues. After removal of 4 bases from V and 8 bases from J, the junction contained 7 bases not matched to a gene. The CDR3 sequence: CASSSPGLAVDEQFF. CDR3 in DNA: TGTGCCAGCAGTTCACCGGGACTAGCGGTTGATGAGCAGTTCTTC.

V is TRBV5-4 and J is TRBJ2-3, with 11 nucleotides matching TRBD2. V lost 0 bases to trimming and J lost 2 bases; unmatched junction nucleotides: 8. CDR3 length equals 18 residues. The germline V gene has CDR1 SGHNT and CDR2 YYREEE (reference sequence). CDR3 nucleotides: TGTGCCAGCAGCTTGGCCGAAACTAGCGGGGGTAACACAGATACGCAGTATTTT. Translation: CASSLAETSGGNTDTQYF.

The chain uses TRBV7-9 and TRBJ2-5; a weak D match, TRBD1 (6 bases). The CDR3 has 15 amino acids. Per germline, CDR1 SEHNR and CDR2 FQNEAQ (reference sequence). With 1 base removed from V and 1 base from J, the gap between germline ends came to 10 bases. The CDR3 sequence: CASSLGQGTQETQYF. The CDR3 DNA reads as TGTGCCAGCAGCTTAGGCCAGGGGACCCAAGAGACCCAGTACTTC.

This clone was counted a few times. The J gene is TRBJ1-1, the V gene TRBV18; 8 positions agree with TRBD1. This CDR3 is built from 14 residues. Germline V CDR1 and CDR2: KGHSH, LQKENI. The ends lost 3 bases at V and 4 bases at J; junction bases unmatched: 4. The CDR3 is CASSPTGVGTEAFF. CDR3 in DNA: TGTGCCAGCTCACCGACAGGGGTGGGCACTGAAGCTTTCTTT.

This chain uses TRBV7-2 with TRBJ1-3, with TRBD1 matching over 8 bases. The CDR3 sequence is 15 residues long. Germline V CDR1 and CDR2: SGHTA, FQGNSA. V shed 4 bases, J shed 1 base, and the junction held 3 bases outside the gene matches. This CDR3 is CASSYDRGSGNTIYF. The CDR3 DNA sequence: TGTGCCAGCAGCTACGACAGGGGATCTGGAAACACCATATATTTT. Full variable domain (remainder filled in from reference TRBV7-2 and TRBJ1-3): GAGVSQSPSNKVTEKGKDVELRCDPISGHTALYWYRQSLGQGLEFLIYFQGNSAPDKSGLPSDRFSAERTGGSVSTLTIQRTQQEDSAVYLCASSYDRGSGNTIYFGEGSWLTVV.

The chain uses TRBV7-2 and TRBJ1-2; possibly TRBD1 for D (5 bases). V was shortened by 3 bases and J by 5 bases, with 7 bases between the two germline ends. The germline gives CDR1 SGHTA, CDR2 FQGNSA. This CDR3 has 12 amino acids. CDR3 coding DNA: TGTGCCAGCAGCTTCGACAGTTATGGCTACACCTTC. Its translation is CASSFDSYGYTF.

As DNA, the CDR3 is TGTGCCAGCAGTTGGCGAGGGTGGCAGGGCACAGATACGCAGTATTTT. This codes for CASSWRGWQGTDTQYF. The chain is built from TRBV27 and TRBJ2-3; D possibly corresponds to TRBD2 (5 bases). The CDR3 length is 16 residues. Trimming shortened V by 4 bases and J by 1 base, and 15 bases separated the two germline ends. The germline gives CDR1 MNHEY, CDR2 SMNVEV (reference sequence).

V usage is TRBV19 and J usage is TRBJ2-2; 12 positions match TRBD2. The V gene's germline CDR1 is LNHDA and CDR2 SQIVND (reference sequence). The V and J ends lost 9 bases and 7 bases, in that order; junction bases with no gene match: 6. This CDR3 has 14 residues. The CDR3 nucleotides read TGTGCCAGCCCACTAGCGGGGGGATTCGGGGAGCTGTTTTTT. Its translation is CASPLAGGFGELFF.